This TCR beta chain is from a study of T cell repertoires in cytomegalovirus infection. Study context: The public TCR beta signatures pointed to both CMV infection and matching HLA type. Study-wide points: It was HLA-C-restricted CMV-specific TCR beta clonotypes that dominated the response ex vivo.

MiXCR, applied by TCRdb to the reads, yields one record per CDR3 protein. This table has some 150,000 distinct CDR3 sequences, about 6.5% appearing once. V was pared by 2 bases and J by 5 bases, with 11 bases between. Germline lookup yields CDR1 SGDLS and CDR2 YYNGEE. This CDR3 comprises 14 residues. Comment on this clonotype: What it binds is unknown.

The TCR sequence derives from a human donor in good health (CMV status not recorded). Some clones in this sample may be carry-over from other donors' samples. The specimen sequenced was PBMCs. The rearrangement uses TRBV9 and TRBJ2-1; either TRBD1 or TRBD2 may fit D (6 bases each). The CDR3 region is CASSVRGEHNEQFF. DNA for the CDR3: TGTGCCAGCAGCGTGAGGGGGGAGCACAATGAGCAGTTCTTC.